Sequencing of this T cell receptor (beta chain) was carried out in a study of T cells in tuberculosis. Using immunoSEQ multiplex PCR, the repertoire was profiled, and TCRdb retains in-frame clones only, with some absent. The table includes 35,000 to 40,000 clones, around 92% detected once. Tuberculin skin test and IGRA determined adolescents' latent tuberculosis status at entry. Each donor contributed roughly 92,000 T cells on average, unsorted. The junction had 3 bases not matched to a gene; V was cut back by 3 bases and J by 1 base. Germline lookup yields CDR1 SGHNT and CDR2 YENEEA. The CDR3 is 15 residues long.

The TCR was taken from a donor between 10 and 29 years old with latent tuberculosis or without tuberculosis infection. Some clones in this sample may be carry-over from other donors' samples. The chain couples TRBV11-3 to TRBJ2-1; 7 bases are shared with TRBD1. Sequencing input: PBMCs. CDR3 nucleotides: TGTGCCAGCAGCTTGGAACAGGGGTCCTACAATGAGCAGTTCTTC. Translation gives CASSLEQGSYNEQFF.